These 17 T cell receptor beta chains came from one sample sequenced in a study of blood T cell repertoires in COVID-19. Sequencing used immunoSEQ multiplex PCR; TCRdb keeps in-frame clones, though not all of them. This sample has around 270,000 clones, with approximately 89% found just once. The specimen was peripheral blood. These receptors originate from a man between 35 and 55 years old who had recovered from COVID-19.

The V gene is TRBV24-1, the J gene TRBJ2-1; 11 nucleotides line up with TRBD2. Germline trimming cut 4 bases from V and 3 bases from J; bases unmatched to any gene: 4. The CDR3 is 16 residues long. From germline, CDR1 is KGHDR and CDR2 SFDVKD. The CDR3 loop is CATSETGTSGYNEQFF. In nucleotides, the CDR3 is TGTGCCACCAGTGAGACCGGGACTAGCGGCTACAATGAGCAGTTCTTC.

This clone has just one count. The chain has TRBV10-3 and TRBJ2-3; TRBD2 might be the D (5 bases). Germline CDR1 reads ENHRY; CDR2 reads SYGVKD. The CDR3 loop spans 13 amino acids. Trimming left V 6 bases short and J 4 bases short, with 11 bases between. CDR3 loop: CAISYEGADTQYF. Written as DNA, the CDR3 is TGTGCCATCAGCTATGAGGGAGCAGATACGCAGTATTTT.

The chain uses TRBV10-2 and TRBJ2-1; D is possibly TRBD1 (8 bases). Trimming stripped 6 bases from V and 7 bases from J, with 13 bases between. The CDR3 is 13 residues long. Germline values: CDR1 WSHSY, CDR2 SAAADI. CDR3 amino acids: CASRTQGGNEQFF. CDR3 nucleotide sequence: TGCGCCAGCAGAACACAGGGGGGGAATGAGCAGTTCTTC.

The chain recombines TRBV7-2 with TRBJ2-7, with 12 nucleotides matching TRBD2. Germline trimming cut 5 bases from V and 3 bases from J; bases unmatched to any gene: 8. This CDR3 is 16 amino acids long. Looked up from germline, CDR1 is SGHTA and CDR2 is FQGNSA. The CDR3: CASSPQGLAGFYEQYF. CDR3 in DNA: TGTGCCAGCAGCCCACAAGGACTAGCGGGATTCTACGAGCAGTACTTC.

CDR3: CASTSGQNNYGYTF. The CDR3 DNA reads TGTGCCAGTACCTCGGGACAGAACAACTATGGCTACACCTTC. This chain links TRBV19 with TRBJ1-2; 7 nucleotides agree with TRBD1. After removal of 7 bases from V and 2 bases from J, the junction contained 7 bases not matched to a gene. CDR1 and CDR2 (germline): LNHDA, SQIVND (reference sequence). This CDR3 has 14 residues.

The rearrangement links TRBV11-3 to TRBJ2-1; TRBD1 matches at 7 bases. CDR1 and CDR2 from the germline V gene are SGHNT and YENEEA. V lost 5 bases to trimming and J lost 0 bases; unmatched junction nucleotides: 7. CDR3 length: 16 amino acids. The CDR3 loop reads CASSKEGQSSYNEQFF. CDR3 in DNA: TGTGCCAGCAGCAAAGAGGGACAGAGCTCCTACAATGAGCAGTTCTTC.

This chain links TRBV24-1 with TRBJ2-2, with D perhaps TRBD1 (6 bases). The V gene lost 3 bases and the J gene lost 8 bases, with 9 bases spanning the gap. The CDR3 contains 13 residues. Germline loops: CDR1 KGHDR, CDR2 SFDVKD. The CDR3 here is CATSDPGEGELFF. CDR3 bases: TGTGCCACCAGTGATCCAGGGGAAGGGGAGCTGTTTTTT.

Here the CDR3 reads CASSPQGISSGYTF. CDR3 bases: TGTGCCAGCAGCCCACAGGGGATCTCTAGTGGCTACACCTTC. The chain carries TRBV5-5 and TRBJ1-2; TRBD1 matches at 7 bases. V was pared by 4 bases and J by 7 bases, with 10 bases of the junction left unmatched. Germline V lookup: CDR1 SGHKS, CDR2 YYEKEE (reference sequence). The CDR3 covers 14 residues.

This clone was recorded a few times. The V gene is TRBV15, the J gene TRBJ2-5; 13 bases align to TRBD2. Trimming took 11 bases from V and 5 from J; bases not matched to a gene: 5. The germline V gene has CDR1 LNHNV and CDR2 YYDKDF (reference sequence). This CDR3 is built from 13 residues. The CDR3 DNA reads as TGTGCCGTGACTAGCGGGGGGTTGGAGACCCAGTACTTC. Its protein is CAVTSGGLETQYF. Full variable domain (outside the CDR3, taken from reference TRBV15 and TRBJ2-5): DAMVIQNPRYQVTQFGKPVTLSCSQTLNHNVMYWYQQKSSQAPKLLFHYYDKDFNNEADTPDNFQSRRPNTSFCFLDIRSPGLGDTAMYLCAVTSGGLETQYFGPGTRLLVL.

V usage is TRBV6-2 or TRBV6-3 and J usage is TRBJ1-2; 7 bases match TRBD1. Germline V gene data show CDR1 as MNHEY and CDR2 as SVGEGT. This CDR3 has 13 amino acids. V shed 4 bases, J shed 3 bases, and the junction held 2 bases outside the gene matches. In DNA form, the CDR3 reads TGTGCCAGCAGTTTCGGACAGGACTATGGCTACACCTTC. This encodes CASSFGQDYGYTF.

This clone was seen more than once but under ten times. The chain joins TRBV27 to TRBJ2-7, with TRBD1 matching 10 bases. Germline V gene lookup returns CDR1 MNHEY and CDR2 SMNVEV (reference sequence). The CDR3 contains 16 residues. The trim removed 5 bases at V and 3 bases at J, leaving 10 bases unmatched. Here the CDR3 reads CASSTSRDRGNYEQYF. In DNA form, the CDR3 reads TGTGCCAGCAGTACGTCCCGGGACAGGGGTAACTACGAGCAGTACTTC.

The genes are TRBV29-1 and TRBJ2-7, with D maybe TRBD2 (7 bases). The V end was cut by 6 bases, the J end by 3 bases, with 21 bases between. Germline CDR1 is SQVTM and CDR2 is ANQGSEA. The CDR3 spans 15 residues. The CDR3 spells CSVKGGTHGLYEQYF. CDR3 in DNA: TGCAGCGTCAAGGGGGGGACTCATGGCCTCTACGAGCAGTACTTC.

This clone was recorded once. This chain joins TRBV13 and TRBJ2-7; D ambiguous. Looked up from germline, CDR1 is PRHDT and CDR2 is FYEKMQ (reference sequence). The CDR3 sequence is 14 residues long. Trimming took off 4 bases at V and 1 base at J, with 11 bases between the two ends. Here the CDR3 DNA reads TGTGCCAGCAGCTCCCCTGCGGAATCCTACGAGCAGTACTTC. It codes for CASSSPAESYEQYF.

The chain combines TRBV11-2 with TRBJ1-2, with D possibly matching TRBD1 (6 bases). Germline V CDR1 and CDR2: SGHAT, FQNNGV. The CDR3 sequence is 17 residues long. The V and J ends lost 5 bases and 4 bases respectively, with 23 bases between them. CDR3 bases: TGTGCCAGCAGCCAGATCCGGGACACTAGACTCCCCTATGGCTACACCTTC. Its translation: CASSQIRDTRLPYGYTF.

The table lists this clone with a count of one. The chain couples TRBV7-2 to TRBJ1-5, with 7 bases lining up with TRBD1. V lost 5 bases and J lost 3; bases outside the gene matches: 4. From germline, CDR1 is SGHTA and CDR2 FQGNSA. There are 14 residues in the CDR3. CDR3 sequence reads: CASSTGVPNQPQHF. The CDR3 DNA reads as TGTGCCAGCAGCACAGGGGTCCCCAATCAGCCCCAGCATTTT.

The chain couples TRBV2 to TRBJ2-5; possibly TRBD1 for D (5 bases). V gave up 4 bases and J gave up 1 base, with 10 bases separating them. Germline V CDR1 and CDR2: SNHLY, FYNNEI. This CDR3 has 14 amino acids. As DNA, the CDR3 is TGTGCCAGCAGTGTCAGGGCGATCCAAGAGACCCAGTACTTC. Protein: CASSVRAIQETQYF.

This clone was picked up a small number of times. The genes are TRBV5-1 and TRBJ2-3; D not resolved. There are 15 residues in the CDR3. Trimming stripped 3 bases from V and 0 bases from J, with 11 bases between. Germline V lookup: CDR1 SGHRS, CDR2 YFSETQ. CDR3 sequence (DNA): TGCGCCAGCAGCTCGGATACGACTAGCACAGATACGCAGTATTTT. It yields the protein CASSSDTTSTDTQYF.